This T cell receptor (beta chain) was sequenced for a study of shared clonotypes between healthy human individuals. The CDR3 runs 16 residues. V dropped 5 bases and J dropped 4; count of bases not matched to a gene: 8. Germline-derived CDR1 and CDR2 are SEHNR and FQNEAQ (reference sequence). For this clone: Antigen: not known.

Researchers ran the assay at a deep level. The method was immunoSEQ multiplex PCR; TCRdb's version includes in-frame clones alone and lacks a portion of them. The sample lists 2 million to 2.5 million clones, approximately 94% occurring once. Naive CD8 cells were CD45RO-negative, positively selected for CCR7, excluding terminally differentiated effector memory CD45RA+ cells. Study conclusions and caveats: Estimated richness was generally greater in naive than memory subsets. Sequencing depth was a factor that was expected to affect clonotype sharing among donors.

This chain links TRBV7-9 with TRBJ2-1; 10 bases agree with TRBD2. This clonotype originated in a man aged 18 to 29 in good health. Some clones in this sample may be carry-over from other donors' samples. Sequenced: naive CD8+ T cells from PBMCs. The CDR3: CASSKIAGGSYNEQFF. CDR3 nucleotide sequence: TGTGCCAGCAGCAAAATAGCGGGAGGATCGTACAATGAGCAGTTCTTC.